The 25 T cell receptor beta chains presented below share a single source sample, sequenced in a study of identical twins. One entry per CDR3 protein, called by TCRdb with MiXCR from the 5' RACE reads. There are 1,800,000 or so distinct CDR3 sequences in the sample; 32% occur only once, and 0.25% to 0.3% lies in the top ten. The sample consisted of cord blood. These receptors were collected from a newborn girl in good health.

The rearrangement joins TRBV20-1 to TRBJ2-1; the match to TRBD2 covers 12 bases. The CDR3 consists of 16 residues. Unmatched junction bases numbered 6, after V lost 1 base and J lost 5 bases. Germline-derived CDR1 and CDR2 are DFQATT and SNEGSKA (reference sequence). The CDR3 nucleotides read TGCAGTGCTAGAGTATTCGGACTAGCGGGAAACAATGAGCAGTTCTTC. Encoded protein: CSARVFGLAGNNEQFF.

The chain recombines TRBV20-1 with TRBJ1-2; maybe TRBD1 (5 bases). V lost 3 bases to trimming and J lost 3 bases, with 17 bases between them. Germline values: CDR1 DFQATT, CDR2 SNEGSKA (reference sequence). CDR3 length equals 15 residues. CDR3 protein: CSARGPGEADYGYTF. CDR3 in DNA: TGCAGTGCTAGGGGCCCGGGGGAGGCGGACTATGGCTACACCTTC.

Worth noting for this clonotype: The CDR3 carries no conserved terminal phenylalanine or tryptophan, so it likely arises from a read error. The chain is built from TRBV11-2 and TRBJ2-5; tentative D call: TRBD2 (6 bases). The CDR3 has 13 amino acids. Between the trimmed V and J ends, which lost 5 bases and 1 base, there was a span of 8 bases. Germline loops: CDR1 SGHAT, CDR2 FQNNGV. The CDR3 loop reads CASSRDSQETQYC. The DNA of the CDR3 is TGTGCCAGCAGCCGGGACTCCCAAGAGACCCAGTACTGC.

The chain joins TRBV20-1 to TRBJ2-4; 7 bases match TRBD2. The V gene's germline CDR1 is DFQATT and CDR2 SNEGSKA (reference sequence). The CDR3 totals 14 residues. Trimming took 3 bases from V and 9 from J; bases not matched to a gene: 11. The CDR3 sequence is CSARRLAPKCIQYF. The CDR3 DNA follows: TGCAGTGCTAGGAGACTAGCTCCCAAATGCATTCAGTACTTC.

This chain connects TRBV5-6 to TRBJ2-2; 7 bases match TRBD1. Germline loops: CDR1 SGHDT, CDR2 YYEEEE. V was pared by 2 bases and J by 3 bases, with 4 bases of the junction left unmatched. CDR3 length: 15 amino acids. The CDR3 loop is CASSFYDRDTGELFF. Here the CDR3 DNA reads TGTGCCAGCAGCTTTTATGACAGGGACACCGGGGAGCTGTTTTTT. The whole variable domain, remainder taken from reference TRBV5-6 and TRBJ2-2, is DAGVTQSPTHLIKTRGQQVTLRCSPKSGHDTVSWYQQALGQGPQFIFQYYEEEERQRGNFPDRFSGHQFPNYSSELNVNALLLGDSALYLCASSFYDRDTGELFFGEGSRLTVL.

This clonotype has ten or more counts. The chain uses TRBV20-1 and TRBJ2-3; the match to TRBD2 covers 9 bases. Looked up from germline, CDR1 is DFQATT and CDR2 is SNEGSKA (reference sequence). The CDR3 sequence is 15 residues long. V was clipped by 1 base and J by 2 bases; unmatched bases: 4. The CDR3 reads CSARGGGRATDTQYF. The CDR3 DNA reads as TGCAGTGCTAGAGGAGGCGGGAGGGCCACAGATACGCAGTATTTT.

This clonotype was picked up a small number of times. The rearrangement joins TRBV3-1 to TRBJ1-2; D perhaps matches TRBD1 (6 bases). The germline gives CDR1 LGHDT, CDR2 YNNKEL (reference sequence). The CDR3 extends over 16 amino acids. V was pared by 0 bases and J by 2 bases, with 13 bases between. The CDR3 DNA sequence: TGTGCCAGCAGCCAAGATGGGACACTAACCAACTATGGCTACACCTTC. It codes for CASSQDGTLTNYGYTF.

The chain combines TRBV7-2 with TRBJ2-3, with D unclear. The CDR3 loop spans 13 amino acids. With 2 bases removed from V and 4 bases from J, the gap between germline ends came to 7 bases. The germline V gene has CDR1 SGHTA and CDR2 FQGNSA. The CDR3 loop is CASSLTIPDTQYF. The CDR3 coding sequence is TGTGCCAGCAGCTTAACAATCCCAGATACGCAGTATTTT.

The rearrangement joins TRBV5-1 to TRBJ2-1; 7 nucleotides agree with TRBD1. Germline values: CDR1 SGHRS, CDR2 YFSETQ. This CDR3 has 16 amino acids. V lost 4 bases and J lost 0; bases outside the gene matches: 7. This chain's CDR3 is CASSVGQRNSYNEQFF. The CDR3 DNA reads TGCGCCAGCAGCGTGGGACAGCGCAACTCCTACAATGAGCAGTTCTTC.

This clonotype was observed a few times. The chain recombines TRBV29-1 with TRBJ2-1; D may be TRBD2 (7 bases). CDR3 length equals 14 residues. The germline CDR1 and CDR2 sequences are SQVTM and ANQGSEA. Trimming removed 7 bases at V and 7 bases at J, with 20 bases between. The CDR3: CSAHLLGGPNEQFF. Written as DNA, the CDR3 is TGCAGCGCTCACCTCCTGGGGGGGCCAAATGAGCAGTTCTTC.

This clonotype was found a few times. The chain combines TRBV20-1 with TRBJ2-1; 11 bases are a match to TRBD2. V dropped 4 bases and J dropped 4; count of bases not matched to a gene: 9. The CDR3 consists of 16 residues. The V gene's germline CDR1 is DFQATT and CDR2 SNEGSKA (reference sequence). The CDR3 DNA sequence: TGCAGTGCTAACCTAGCGGGAGGCCCCATGTACAATGAGCAGTTCTTC. Translating it yields CSANLAGGPMYNEQFF.

This clonotype appeared a few times. The chain links TRBV11-2 to TRBJ2-2; the match to TRBD2 covers 7 bases. Germline CDR1 is SGHAT and CDR2 is FQNNGV. The V segment lost 5 bases and the J segment 0 bases; nucleotides outside the gene matches: 6. The CDR3 has 16 amino acids. This CDR3 reads CASSPKGLPNTGELFF. CDR3 nucleotides: TGTGCCAGCAGCCCCAAGGGACTACCGAACACCGGGGAGCTGTTTTTT.

This clonotype has just a few counts. The V gene is TRBV20-1, the J gene TRBJ1-2; D not resolved. The CDR3 consists of 12 residues. Germline assignment: CDR1 DFQATT and CDR2 SNEGSKA (reference sequence). Trimming removed 3 bases from V and 3 bases from J, with 8 bases in between. In DNA, the CDR3 is TGCAGTGCTAGCCCTGGGGACTATGGCTACACCTTC. Translating it yields CSASPGDYGYTF.

The chain has TRBV29-1 and TRBJ2-7; tentatively, D is TRBD1 or TRBD2 (6 bases each). The CDR3 extends over 14 amino acids. With 2 bases removed from V and 2 bases from J, the gap between germline ends came to 13 bases. CDR1 is SQVTM, CDR2 ANQGSEA, per germline. The chain's CDR3 is CSVEKGGAAYEQYF. In nucleotides, the CDR3 is TGCAGCGTTGAAAAGGGGGGAGCGGCCTACGAGCAGTACTTC.

This chain links TRBV20-1 with TRBJ1-5; TRBD1 might be the D (6 bases). CDR3 length: 19 residues. Germline lookup yields CDR1 DFQATT and CDR2 SNEGSKA (reference sequence). Trimming pared 3 bases from V and 0 bases from J, leaving 24 bases between. CDR3 amino acids: CSASLGTPYRFYSNQPQHF. The CDR3 coding sequence is TGCAGTGCTAGCCTCGGGACACCCTACCGGTTCTATAGCAATCAGCCCCAGCATTTT.

This clonotype was detected many times. CDR3 bases: TGTGCCAGCAGCGGCGGGACAGGGCCCTACGAGCAGTACTTC. Translation: CASSGGTGPYEQYF. V usage is TRBV11-2 and J usage is TRBJ2-7; 9 nucleotides align to TRBD1. The CDR3 totals 14 residues. Germline CDR1 SGHAT, CDR2 FQNNGV. The V and J ends lost 5 bases and 2 bases, in that order; junction bases with no gene match: 4.

This chain uses TRBV20-1 with TRBJ2-1; TRBD1 agrees at 7 bases. With V trimmed by 5 bases and J by 9 bases, 10 bases remained unmatched. Germline V gene data show CDR1 as DFQATT and CDR2 as SNEGSKA (reference sequence). CDR3 size: 13 residues. CDR3 residues: CSAVLGGTAEQFF. CDR3 in DNA: TGCAGTGCTGTTCTAGGGGGCACCGCTGAGCAGTTCTTC.

Details on this clonotype: A junction end diverges from the germline sequence, so it may reflect a read error. J is TRBJ2-7 and V is TRBV6-2 or TRBV6-3; possibly TRBD2 for D (6 bases). CDR3 size: 15 residues. The germline CDR1 and CDR2 sequences are MNHEY and SVGEGT. The CDR3 spells CASSYGGASSYGQYF. The CDR3 region has the DNA TGTGCCAGCAGTTACGGAGGGGCCAGCTCCTACGGGCAGTACTTC.

This clonotype was counted between two and nine times. This sequence joins TRBV12-3 or TRBV12-4 and TRBJ1-2, with D unresolved. The CDR3 contains 12 residues. V was pared by 5 bases and J by 3 bases, with 7 bases between. The CDR3 sequence is CASSPRYYGYTF. The DNA of the CDR3 is TGTGCCAGCAGTCCCCGGTACTATGGCTACACCTTC.

This chain uses TRBV20-1 with TRBJ2-1; D is ambiguous. The CDR3 is made up of 15 amino acids. Germline CDR1 and CDR2: DFQATT and SNEGSKA (reference sequence). Trimming cost V 6 bases and J 2 bases, with 17 bases left between them. The CDR3 loop reads CSAHDFVGPYNEQFF. CDR3 coding DNA: TGCAGTGCCCATGACTTCGTGGGTCCCTACAATGAGCAGTTCTTC.

This clonotype was counted only a few times. This chain uses TRBV14 with TRBJ2-6; no firm D call. The CDR3 runs to 18 residues. Germline CDR1 reads SGHDN; CDR2 reads FVKESK. The ends were cut back, 3 bases at V and 1 base at J, with 16 bases in the middle. This CDR3 is CASSHIPKLGSGANVLTF. The CDR3 DNA reads as TGTGCCAGCAGCCACATACCTAAATTAGGTTCTGGGGCCAACGTCCTGACTTTC.

In its sample, this clonotype was seen a few times. The chain recombines TRBV10-3 with TRBJ1-6; TRBD1 is a possible D gene (5 bases). Trimming took off 10 bases at V and 0 bases at J, with 16 bases between the two ends. The CDR3 covers 16 residues. Germline CDR1 is ENHRY and CDR2 is SYGVKD. The CDR3 DNA reads as TGTGCCACCGCCTCAGGGTTTAGCTCCTATAATTCACCCCTCCACTTT. Encoded protein: CATASGFSSYNSPLHF.

This clonotype has just a few counts. The chain recombines TRBV29-1 with TRBJ1-1, with TRBD1 matching 7 bases. This CDR3 is built from 14 residues. V dropped 3 bases and J dropped 0; count of bases not matched to a gene: 4. Germline V lookup: CDR1 SQVTM, CDR2 ANQGSEA. The CDR3 here is CSVDPQGMNTEAFF. Written as DNA, the CDR3 is TGCAGCGTTGACCCACAGGGGATGAACACTGAAGCTTTCTTT.

CDR3: CSASYLEAYEQYF. For the CDR3, the DNA is TGCAGTGCTAGTTATTTAGAAGCGTACGAGCAGTACTTC. This chain joins TRBV20-1 and TRBJ2-7; D remains unclear. The CDR3 runs 13 residues. CDR1 and CDR2 from the germline V gene are DFQATT and SNEGSKA (reference sequence). Trimming stripped 3 bases from V and 4 bases from J, with 13 bases between.

The sample holds a few counts of this clonotype. Here the CDR3 DNA reads TGTGCCAGCAGCTTAACCAGGGGCACTGAAGCTTTCTTT. Amino acids: CASSLTRGTEAFF. The rearrangement links TRBV7-2 to TRBJ1-1; a weak D match, TRBD1 (6 bases). The germline gives CDR1 SGHTA, CDR2 FQGNSA. The CDR3 length is 13 residues. The V end lost 2 bases, the J end lost 4 bases, and 8 bases lay between the germline ends.